A single sample is the source of the 16 T cell receptor beta chains below, sequenced in a study of blood T cell repertoires in COVID-19. Sequenced by immunoSEQ multiplex PCR; TCRdb stores in-frame clones only, minus some. The sample contains around 340,000 clones, around nine tenths of which appear only once. Sequenced sample: peripheral blood. These receptors came from a woman in her fifties or sixties with COVID-19, enrolled during active disease.

The rearrangement joins TRBV11-1 to TRBJ2-3, with D hard to call. The CDR3 sequence is 14 residues long. Per germline, CDR1 SGHAT and CDR2 FQDESV (reference sequence). Trimming cost V 4 bases and J 1 base, with 9 bases left between them. CDR3 nucleotides: TGTGCCAGCAGCTACCTTAGTGGCACAGATACGCAGTATTTT. It codes for CASSYLSGTDTQYF. Using reference TRBV11-1 and TRBJ2-3 for the parts outside the CDR3, the full variable domain is EAEVAQSPRYKITEKSQAVAFWCDPISGHATLYWYRQILGQGPELLVQFQDESVVDDSQLPKDRFSAERLKGVDSTLKIQPAELGDSAMYLCASSYLSGTDTQYFGPGTRLTVL.

V and J are TRBV5-4 and TRBJ2-5; 7 bases map to TRBD2. Trimming at V came to 1 base and at J to 5 bases, leaving 5 bases not matched to a gene. There are 14 residues in the CDR3. In germline, CDR1 is SGHNT, CDR2 YYREEE (reference sequence). In nucleotides, the CDR3 is TGTGCCAGCAGCTTGCCCGGGGAGGGGGAGACCCAGTACTTC. Amino acids: CASSLPGEGETQYF.

The genes are TRBV6-2 or TRBV6-3 and TRBJ2-7, with a possible D match to TRBD1 (5 bases). Germline CDR1 is MNHEY and CDR2 is SVGEGT. V was pared by 3 bases and J by 2 bases, with 11 bases between. CDR3 length: 14 residues. The CDR3 bases are TGTGCCAGCAGTTATTTCGACAGACCCTACGAGCAGTACTTC. Translating gives CASSYFDRPYEQYF.

The chain uses TRBV7-8 and TRBJ1-2; no firm D call. Trimming stripped 0 bases from V and 5 bases from J, with 7 bases between. Per the germline V gene, CDR1 is SGHVS and CDR2 is FQNEAQ. The CDR3 spans 13 residues. The CDR3 bases are TGTGCCAGCAGCTTAGCACAACAGTATGGCTACACCTTC. It encodes CASSLAQQYGYTF.

This clone was found once. J is TRBJ2-2 and V is TRBV7-9; 8 bases are shared with TRBD2. This CDR3 has 15 amino acids. Germline CDR1 reads SEHNR; CDR2 reads FQNEAQ (reference sequence). Trimming took 5 bases from V and 4 from J; bases not matched to a gene: 6. The CDR3 reads CASSPGGAVTGELFF. The CDR3 DNA follows: TGTGCCAGCAGCCCCGGGGGGGCCGTCACCGGGGAGCTGTTTTTT.

This chain connects TRBV6-1 to TRBJ1-5; 9 positions agree with TRBD1. V shed 2 bases, J shed 8 bases, and the junction held 4 bases outside the gene matches. The CDR3 loop spans 14 amino acids. CDR1 is MNHNS and CDR2 is SASEGT in the germline V gene. The CDR3 reads CASSERDRVKPQHF. The DNA for the CDR3 is TGTGCCAGCAGTGAACGGGACAGGGTGAAGCCCCAGCATTTT.

V gene TRBV5-1 combines with J gene TRBJ2-7; D is possibly TRBD1 (5 bases). The germline V gene encodes CDR1 SGHRS and CDR2 YFSETQ. The CDR3 has 16 amino acids. Trimming removed 0 bases from V and 3 bases from J, with 16 bases in between. CDR3 sequence (DNA): TGCGCCAGCAGCTTGGAGGGGATGCCCTTACTCTACGAGCAGTACTTC. This translates into CASSLEGMPLLYEQYF.

The chain links TRBV27 to TRBJ1-2, with 10 bases identical to TRBD1. J gave up 5 bases and V 3 bases, and 3 bases lay outside the gene matches. The CDR3 contains 14 residues. From germline, CDR1 is MNHEY and CDR2 SMNVEV (reference sequence). The CDR3 protein is CASSFRTGGYGYTF. The CDR3 nucleotides read TGTGCCAGCAGTTTCCGGACAGGGGGGTATGGCTACACCTTC.

This clone has just a few counts. V gene TRBV10-3 combines with J gene TRBJ2-3; 11 bases are a match to TRBD2. CDR1 and CDR2 (germline): ENHRY, SYGVKD. The V segment lost 2 bases and the J segment 4 bases; nucleotides outside the gene matches: 8. The CDR3 is made up of 17 amino acids. The CDR3 reads CAISEKASGGPSDTQYF. The CDR3 region has the DNA TGTGCCATCAGTGAGAAGGCTAGCGGGGGGCCCTCAGATACGCAGTATTTT.

The chain links TRBV28 to TRBJ1-1, with D possibly matching TRBD1 (6 bases). Looked up from germline, CDR1 is MDHEN and CDR2 is SYDVKM. The germline V and J ends were trimmed by 2 bases and 11 bases, with 15 bases remaining between them. The CDR3 has 13 residues. The CDR3 DNA reads TGTGCCAGCAGTTTAAGGGGGACGGGGCTGGCTTTCTTT. As protein: CASSLRGTGLAFF. Variable domain in full (rest from reference TRBV28 and TRBJ1-1): DVKVTQSSRYLVKRTGEKVFLECVQDMDHENMFWYRQDPGLGLRLIYFSYDVKMKEKGDIPEGYSVSREKKERFSLILESASTNQTSMYLCASSLRGTGLAFFGQGTRLTVV.

On this clone itself: Other nucleotide sequences in the sample specify the same CDR3. The chain recombines TRBV11-2 with TRBJ2-2; 8 bases line up with TRBD1. J was trimmed by 5 bases and V by 5 bases; bases with no gene match: 7. CDR1 SGHAT and CDR2 FQNNGV come from the germline V gene. This CDR3 region has 15 residues. The CDR3 protein is CASSLGQGRTGELFF. CDR3 DNA: TGTGCCAGCAGCCTAGGACAGGGAAGAACCGGGGAGCTGTTTTTT.

V gene TRBV9 combines with J gene TRBJ1-1, with TRBD1 identical over 8 bases. The V gene's germline CDR1 is SGDLS and CDR2 YYNGEE. The CDR3 is made up of 15 amino acids. V dropped 4 bases and J dropped 4; count of bases not matched to a gene: 9. CDR3 coding DNA: TGTGCCAGCAGCCCCCAGCTACAGGGGGTCACTGAAGCTTTCTTT. Translation gives CASSPQLQGVTEAFF.

This clone was observed many times. This rearrangement joins TRBV11-2 to TRBJ2-3, with 7 bases identical to TRBD1. After removal of 5 bases from V and 5 bases from J, the junction contained 10 bases not matched to a gene. Per the germline V gene, CDR1 is SGHAT and CDR2 is FQNNGV. This CDR3 has 15 residues. The CDR3 sequence is CASSLIWGQLDTQYF. The CDR3 DNA is TGTGCCAGCAGCCTCATATGGGGACAGTTAGATACGCAGTATTTT.

V gene TRBV6-5 combines with J gene TRBJ1-6, with 7 bases matching TRBD1. The CDR3 is made up of 15 amino acids. Germline loops: CDR1 MNHEY, CDR2 SVGAGI. The ends lost 0 bases at V and 8 bases at J; junction bases unmatched: 4. The CDR3: CASSYSGTVYSPLHF. As DNA, the CDR3 is TGTGCCAGCAGTTACTCCGGGACAGTTTATTCACCCCTCCACTTT.

The gene calls are TRBV9 and TRBJ1-6, with D tentatively TRBD1 (6 bases). The V end lost 0 bases, the J end lost 8 bases, and 9 bases lay between the germline ends. Germline CDR1 SGDLS, CDR2 YYNGEE. CDR3 length: 14 residues. CDR3 DNA: TGTGCCAGCAGCGTAGGACAGGACGATTCACCCCTCCACTTT. Translation: CASSVGQDDSPLHF. The full variable domain, its missing parts supplied by reference TRBV9 and TRBJ1-6, is DSGVTQTPKHLITATGQRVTLRCSPRSGDLSVYWYQQSLDQGLQFLIQYYNGEERAKGNILERFSAQQFPDLHSELNLSSLELGDSALYFCASSVGQDDSPLHFGNGTRLTVT.

This chain joins TRBV11-2 and TRBJ2-7, with 7 bases fitting TRBD2. Germline CDR1 is SGHAT and CDR2 is FQNNGV. J lost 3 bases, V lost 3 bases, and 5 bases had no gene match. The CDR3 covers 14 residues. In DNA form, the CDR3 reads TGTGCCAGCAGCTTTGGGGGGGATGACTACGAGCAGTACTTC. Protein product: CASSFGGDDYEQYF.